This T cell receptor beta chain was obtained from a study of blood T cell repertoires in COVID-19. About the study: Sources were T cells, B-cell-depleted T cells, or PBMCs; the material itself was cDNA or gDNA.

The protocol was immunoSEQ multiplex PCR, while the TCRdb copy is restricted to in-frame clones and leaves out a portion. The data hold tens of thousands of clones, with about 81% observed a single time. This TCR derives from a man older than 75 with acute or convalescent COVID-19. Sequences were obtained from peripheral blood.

CDR3: CASSLPPAGLAEQYF. The CDR3 DNA reads TGTGCCAGCAGCTTACCCCCCGCGGGCCTCGCCGAGCAGTACTTC. The chain uses TRBV7-2 and TRBJ2-7; weak D call: TRBD2 (5 bases). Germline V lookup: CDR1 SGHTA, CDR2 FQGNSA. This CDR3 contains 15 residues. The V and J ends lost 2 bases and 6 bases respectively, with 17 bases between them.